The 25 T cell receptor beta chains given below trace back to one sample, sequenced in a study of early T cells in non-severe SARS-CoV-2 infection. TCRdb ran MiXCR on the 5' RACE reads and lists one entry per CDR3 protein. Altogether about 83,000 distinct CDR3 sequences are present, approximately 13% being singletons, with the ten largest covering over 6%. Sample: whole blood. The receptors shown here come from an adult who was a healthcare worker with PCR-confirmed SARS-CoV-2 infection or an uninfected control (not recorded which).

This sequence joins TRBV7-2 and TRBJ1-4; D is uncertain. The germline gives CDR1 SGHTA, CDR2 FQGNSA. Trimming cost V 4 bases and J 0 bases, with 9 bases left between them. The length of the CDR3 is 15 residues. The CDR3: CASSSRPSTNEKLFF. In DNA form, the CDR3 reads TGTGCCAGCAGCTCCCGTCCTTCAACTAATGAAAAACTGTTTTTT.

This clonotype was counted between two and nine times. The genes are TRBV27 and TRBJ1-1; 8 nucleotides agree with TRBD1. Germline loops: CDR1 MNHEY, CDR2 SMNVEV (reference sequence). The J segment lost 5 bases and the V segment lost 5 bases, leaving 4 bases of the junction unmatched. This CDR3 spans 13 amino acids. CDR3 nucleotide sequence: TGTGCCAGCAGTCCTACAGGGGGGACTGAAGCTTTCTTT. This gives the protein CASSPTGGTEAFF.

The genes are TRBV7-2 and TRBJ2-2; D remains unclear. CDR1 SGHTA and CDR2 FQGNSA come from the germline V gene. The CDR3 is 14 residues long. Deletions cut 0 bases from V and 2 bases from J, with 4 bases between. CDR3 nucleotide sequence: TGTGCCAGCAGCTTAGCAGCTAACACCGGGGAGCTGTTTTTT. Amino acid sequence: CASSLAANTGELFF.

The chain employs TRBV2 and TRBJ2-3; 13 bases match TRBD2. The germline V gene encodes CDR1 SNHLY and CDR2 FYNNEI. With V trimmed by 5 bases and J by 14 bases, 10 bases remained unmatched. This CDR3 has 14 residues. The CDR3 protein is CASSPTRTSGSVYF. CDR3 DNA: TGTGCCAGCAGTCCGACGCGGACTAGCGGGAGTGTGTATTTT.

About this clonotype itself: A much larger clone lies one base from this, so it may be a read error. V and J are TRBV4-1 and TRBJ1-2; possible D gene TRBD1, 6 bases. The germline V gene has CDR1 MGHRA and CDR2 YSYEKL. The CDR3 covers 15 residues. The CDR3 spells CANSQVTGANYGYTF. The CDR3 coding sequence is TGCGCCAACAGCCAAGTGACGGGGGCAAACTATGGCTACACCTTC.

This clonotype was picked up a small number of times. The DNA for the CDR3 is TGTGCCAGCAGCCGATGGACTAGCGATGAGCAGTTCTTC. Amino acid sequence: CASSRWTSDEQFF. The rearrangement joins TRBV6-6 to TRBJ2-1, with TRBD2 identical over 9 bases. V lost 6 bases to trimming and J lost 8 bases; unmatched junction nucleotides: 5. Germline V gene data show CDR1 as MNHNY and CDR2 as SVGAGI (reference sequence). CDR3 length: 13 amino acids.

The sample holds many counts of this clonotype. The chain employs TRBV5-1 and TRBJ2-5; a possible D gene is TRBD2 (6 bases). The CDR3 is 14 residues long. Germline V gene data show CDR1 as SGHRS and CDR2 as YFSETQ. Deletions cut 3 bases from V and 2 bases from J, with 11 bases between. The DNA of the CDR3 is TGCGCCAGCAGCTCGGGACTTATACAAGAGACCCAGTACTTC. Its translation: CASSSGLIQETQYF.

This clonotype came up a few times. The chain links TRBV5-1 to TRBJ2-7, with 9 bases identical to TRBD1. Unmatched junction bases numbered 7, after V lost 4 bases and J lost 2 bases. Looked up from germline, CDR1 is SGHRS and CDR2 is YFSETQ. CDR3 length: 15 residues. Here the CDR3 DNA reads TGCGCCAGCAGCGGCTGGGACAGGGATACCTACGAGCAGTACTTC. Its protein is CASSGWDRDTYEQYF.

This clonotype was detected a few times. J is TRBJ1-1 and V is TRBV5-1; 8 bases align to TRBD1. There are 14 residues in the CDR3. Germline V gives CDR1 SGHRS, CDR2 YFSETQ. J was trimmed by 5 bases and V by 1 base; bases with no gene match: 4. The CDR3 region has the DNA TGCGCCAGCAGCTTGAGGACAGGGAATACTGAAGCTTTCTTT. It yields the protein CASSLRTGNTEAFF.

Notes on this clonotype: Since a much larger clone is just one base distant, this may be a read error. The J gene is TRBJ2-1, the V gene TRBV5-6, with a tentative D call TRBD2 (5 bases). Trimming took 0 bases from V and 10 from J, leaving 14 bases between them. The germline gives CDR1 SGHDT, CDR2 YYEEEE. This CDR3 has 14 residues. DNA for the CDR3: TGTGCCAGCAGCTTGGGCGGGTCGGGGAGAGAGCAGTTCTTC. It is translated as CASSLGGSGREQFF.

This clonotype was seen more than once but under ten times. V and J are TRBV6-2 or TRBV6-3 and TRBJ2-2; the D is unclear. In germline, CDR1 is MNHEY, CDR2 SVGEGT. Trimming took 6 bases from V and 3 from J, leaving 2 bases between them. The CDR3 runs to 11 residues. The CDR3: CASSHTGELFF. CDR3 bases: TGTGCCAGCAGCCACACCGGGGAGCTGTTTTTT.

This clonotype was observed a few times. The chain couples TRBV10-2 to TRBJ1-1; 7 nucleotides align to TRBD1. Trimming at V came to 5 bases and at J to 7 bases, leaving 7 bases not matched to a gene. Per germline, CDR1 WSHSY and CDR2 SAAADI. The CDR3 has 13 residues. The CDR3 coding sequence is TGCGCCAGCAGTAGACAGGGTTTTGGTGAAGCTTTCTTT. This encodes CASSRQGFGEAFF.

CDR3 in DNA: TGTGCCAGCAGCTTAGAGGGGGCGGGCACCGGGGAGCTGTTTTTT. Protein product: CASSLEGAGTGELFF. The rearrangement uses TRBV7-8 and TRBJ2-2, with 7 bases identical to TRBD1. Germline V gives CDR1 SGHVS, CDR2 FQNEAQ. Losses at the gene ends were 1 base for V and 4 bases for J; bases not matched to a gene: 3. CDR3 length equals 15 residues.

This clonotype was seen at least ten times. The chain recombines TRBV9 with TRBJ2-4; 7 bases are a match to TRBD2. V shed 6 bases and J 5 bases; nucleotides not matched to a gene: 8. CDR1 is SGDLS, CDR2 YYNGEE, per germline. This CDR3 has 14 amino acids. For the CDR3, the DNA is TGTGCCAGCAATCGGCGGGAGACGGAAAACATTCAGTACTTC. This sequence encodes CASNRRETENIQYF. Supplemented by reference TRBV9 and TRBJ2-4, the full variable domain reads DSGVTQTPKHLITATGQRVTLRCSPRSGDLSVYWYQQSLDQGLQFLIQYYNGEERAKGNILERFSAQQFPDLHSELNLSSLELGDSALYFCASNRRETENIQYFGAGTRLSVL.

The CDR3 nucleotides are TGCGCCAGCAGCTCCCGCTCCGGTTACAATGAGCAGTTCTTC. Encoded protein: CASSSRSGYNEQFF. V usage is TRBV5-1 and J usage is TRBJ2-1; D not certain. This CDR3 is built from 14 residues. Trimming removed 3 bases from V and 4 bases from J, with 11 bases in between. Germline V CDR1 and CDR2: SGHRS, YFSETQ.

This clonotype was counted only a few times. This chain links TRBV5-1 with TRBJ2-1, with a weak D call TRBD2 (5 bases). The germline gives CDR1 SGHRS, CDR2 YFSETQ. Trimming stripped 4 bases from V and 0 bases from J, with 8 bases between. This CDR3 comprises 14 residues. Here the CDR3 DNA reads TGCGCCAGCAGCGGACTCCTCTCCTACAATGAGCAGTTCTTC. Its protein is CASSGLLSYNEQFF.

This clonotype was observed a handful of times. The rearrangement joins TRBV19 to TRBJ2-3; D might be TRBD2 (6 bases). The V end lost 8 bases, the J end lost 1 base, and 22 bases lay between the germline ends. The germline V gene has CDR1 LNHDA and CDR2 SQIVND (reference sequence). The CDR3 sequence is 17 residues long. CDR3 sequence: CASSGGLRGLGTDTQYF. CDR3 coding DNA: TGTGCCAGTTCAGGTGGACTAAGAGGGCTAGGCACAGATACGCAGTATTTT.

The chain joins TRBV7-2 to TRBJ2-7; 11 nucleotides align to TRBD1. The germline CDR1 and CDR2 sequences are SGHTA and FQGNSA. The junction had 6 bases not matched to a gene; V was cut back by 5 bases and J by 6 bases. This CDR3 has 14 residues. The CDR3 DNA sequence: TGTGCCAGCAGCACCGGACAGGGGGCTCCCGAGCAGTACTTC. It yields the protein CASSTGQGAPEQYF.

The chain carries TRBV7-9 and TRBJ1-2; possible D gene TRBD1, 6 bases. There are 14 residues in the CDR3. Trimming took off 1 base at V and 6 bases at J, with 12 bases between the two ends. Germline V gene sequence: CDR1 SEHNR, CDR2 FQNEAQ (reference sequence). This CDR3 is CASSLGGGRDGYTF. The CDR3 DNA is TGTGCCAGCAGCTTAGGCGGGGGGCGAGATGGCTACACCTTC.

The DNA for the CDR3 is TGCAGCGTTGACCTAGCGGGCCGGGGGGAGCAGTACTTC. Amino acid sequence: CSVDLAGRGEQYF. The chain recombines TRBV29-1 with TRBJ2-7, with TRBD2 matching 8 bases. This CDR3 contains 13 residues. The germline gives CDR1 SQVTM, CDR2 ANQGSEA. Losses at the gene ends were 3 bases for V and 7 bases for J; bases not matched to a gene: 8.

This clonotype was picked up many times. CDR3: CASSPQPGQGDGYTF. CDR3 DNA: TGTGCCAGCAGCCCCCAGCCGGGACAAGGGGATGGCTACACCTTC. The gene calls are TRBV7-3 and TRBJ1-2, with a tentative D call TRBD1 (6 bases). The V and J ends lost 5 bases and 6 bases respectively, with 19 bases between them. The CDR3 is 15 amino acids. Germline assignment: CDR1 SGHTA and CDR2 FQGTGA.

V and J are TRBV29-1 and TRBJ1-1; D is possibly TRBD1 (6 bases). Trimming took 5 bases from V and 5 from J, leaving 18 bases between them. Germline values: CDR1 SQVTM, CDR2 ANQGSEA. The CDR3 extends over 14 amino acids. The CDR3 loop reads CSVLGGGRATEAFF. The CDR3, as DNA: TGCAGCGTTTTGGGGGGGGGCCGTGCGACTGAAGCTTTCTTT.

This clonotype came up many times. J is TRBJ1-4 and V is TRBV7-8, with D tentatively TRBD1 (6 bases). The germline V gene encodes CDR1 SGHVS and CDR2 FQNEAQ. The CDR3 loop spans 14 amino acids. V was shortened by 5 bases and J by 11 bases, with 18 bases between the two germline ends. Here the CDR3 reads CASSANEQGFKLFF. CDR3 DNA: TGTGCCAGCAGCGCTAACGAACAGGGATTCAAACTGTTTTTT.

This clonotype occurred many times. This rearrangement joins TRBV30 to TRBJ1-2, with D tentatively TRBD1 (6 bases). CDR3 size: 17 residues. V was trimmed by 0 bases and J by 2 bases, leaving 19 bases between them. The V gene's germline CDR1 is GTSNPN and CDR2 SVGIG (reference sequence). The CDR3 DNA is TGTGCCTGGAGTGTCCACCCTAGAAGGACAGAGAACTATGGCTACACCTTC. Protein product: CAWSVHPRRTENYGYTF. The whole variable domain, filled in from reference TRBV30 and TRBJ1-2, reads SQTIHQWPATLVQPVGSPLSLECTVEGTSNPNLYWYRQAAGRGLQLLFYSVGIGQISSEVPQNLSASRPQDRQFILSSKKLLLSDSGFYLCAWSVHPRRTENYGYTFGSGTRLTVV.

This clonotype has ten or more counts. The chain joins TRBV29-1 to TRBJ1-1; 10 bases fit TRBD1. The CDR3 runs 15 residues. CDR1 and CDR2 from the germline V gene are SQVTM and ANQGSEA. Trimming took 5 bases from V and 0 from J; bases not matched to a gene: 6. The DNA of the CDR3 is TGCAGCGTTTCTCCGGGACAGGGGATGAACACTGAAGCTTTCTTT. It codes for CSVSPGQGMNTEAFF.